This entry is about one T cell receptor beta chain. These data belong to a study of CD8 T cells in ankylosing spondylitis. TCRdb reanalysed the 5' RACE reads using MiXCR and keeps one entry per CDR3 protein. The data hold over 200,000 distinct CDR3 sequences, with roughly 10% observed a single time. Trimming shortened V by 4 bases and J by 2 bases, and 24 bases separated the two germline ends. The CDR3 has 19 amino acids. Germline V gene lookup returns CDR1 SGHDN and CDR2 FVKESK. The sequenced sample consisted of blood, either unsorted or a sorted T cell fraction (not recorded which). The clonotype originates from a male donor with ankylosing spondylitis or in good health (not recorded which). The V gene is TRBV14, the J gene TRBJ1-3, with D unclear. CDR3 region: CASSPLDLSDFNTGNTIYF. CDR3 coding DNA: TGTGCCAGCAGCCCGCTAGACCTGTCGGACTTTAACACTGGAAACACCATATATTTT.